What follows are 20 T cell receptor beta chains derived from one specimen sequenced in a study of blood T cell repertoires in COVID-19. Using immunoSEQ multiplex PCR, the repertoire was profiled, and TCRdb retains in-frame clones only, with some absent. The table has a few hundred thousand clones, more than 85% seen once; the top ten hold roughly 20%. Source material: PBMCs or T cells enriched from blood (not recorded which). These receptors all come from a woman in her 30s who had recovered from COVID-19.

The chain uses TRBV4-1 and TRBJ2-7; D might be TRBD1 (6 bases). V was clipped by 2 bases and J by 3 bases, with 11 bases between them. Per germline, CDR1 MGHRA and CDR2 YSYEKL. There are 14 residues in the CDR3. The CDR3 here is CASSQRDTYYEQYF. CDR3 bases: TGCGCCAGCAGCCAAAGGGACACCTACTACGAGCAGTACTTC.

This chain links TRBV12-3 or TRBV12-4 with TRBJ2-7; 8 bases fit TRBD1. The length of the CDR3 is 13 residues. The J segment lost 0 bases and the V segment lost 8 bases, leaving 3 bases of the junction unmatched. The CDR3 loop reads CASEGQVSYEQYF. The DNA of the CDR3 is TGTGCCAGCGAGGGACAGGTCTCCTACGAGCAGTACTTC.

This rearrangement joins TRBV29-1 to TRBJ2-2; 7 bases agree with TRBD1. Per germline, CDR1 SQVTM and CDR2 ANQGSEA. The V gene end was trimmed by 6 bases and the J gene end by 6 bases; junction bases not matched to a gene: 13. The CDR3 runs 15 residues. CDR3 bases: TGCAGCGTCGCAGACAGGGCCCTCTGGGCCGGGGAGCTGTTTTTT. This codes for CSVADRALWAGELFF.

The chain couples TRBV6-2 or TRBV6-3 to TRBJ2-7; D is possibly TRBD1 (5 bases). Germline assignment: CDR1 MNHEY and CDR2 SVGEGT. The CDR3 sequence is 15 residues long. The V and J ends lost 6 bases and 2 bases respectively, with 17 bases between them. CDR3 DNA: TGTGCCAGCAGCCCGTACCCCGACAGACCCTACGAGCAGTACTTC. This encodes CASSPYPDRPYEQYF.

The chain recombines TRBV2 with TRBJ1-6; no definite D call. CDR1 and CDR2 from the germline V gene are SNHLY and FYNNEI. V was shortened by 3 bases and J by 10 bases, with 7 bases between the two germline ends. The CDR3 is 12 amino acids. CDR3 DNA sequence: TGTGCCAGCAGTGAGGCCCCCTCACCCCTCCACTTT. Amino acids: CASSEAPSPLHF.

The chain is built from TRBV12-3 or TRBV12-4 and TRBJ2-7, with D perhaps matching TRBD1 (6 bases). The CDR3 runs 13 residues. Trimming shortened V by 6 bases and J by 6 bases, and 15 bases separated the two germline ends. Here the CDR3 reads CASSLGQPGEQYF. The CDR3 coding sequence is TGTGCCAGCAGCCTAGGACAGCCAGGCGAGCAGTACTTC.

This clone has only a few counts. The genes are TRBV5-1 and TRBJ2-3; TRBD2 agrees at 7 bases. The CDR3 covers 15 residues. The ends lost 2 bases at V and 4 bases at J; junction bases unmatched: 7. The germline CDR1 and CDR2 sequences are SGHRS and YFSETQ. CDR3 sequence: CASSLPAGSPDTQYF. The CDR3 DNA reads as TGCGCCAGCAGCTTACCAGCGGGGTCCCCAGATACGCAGTATTTT. Complete variable domain (other parts from reference TRBV5-1 and TRBJ2-3): KAGVTQTPRYLIKTRGQQVTLSCSPISGHRSVSWYQQTPGQGLQFLFEYFSETQRNKGNFPGRFSGRQFSNSRSEMNVSTLELGDSALYLCASSLPAGSPDTQYFGPGTRLTVL.

This chain links TRBV6-2 or TRBV6-3 with TRBJ2-1, with D possibly matching TRBD2 (5 bases). CDR1 is MNHEY and CDR2 is SVGEGT in the germline V gene. CDR3 length equals 11 residues. Between the trimmed V and J ends, which lost 4 bases and 9 bases, there was a span of 7 bases. CDR3 sequence (DNA): TGTGCCAGCAGTTCGGCGGGTGAGCAGTTCTTC. Its protein is CASSSAGEQFF.

The chain links TRBV28 to TRBJ1-2, with no clear D. The V gene lost 7 bases and the J gene lost 6 bases, with 15 bases spanning the gap. The CDR3 runs 13 residues. Germline-derived CDR1 and CDR2 are MDHEN and SYDVKM. This chain's CDR3 is CASTLSEYDGYTF. The CDR3 bases are TGTGCCAGCACCCTATCTGAGTATGATGGCTACACCTTC.

The J gene is TRBJ1-5, the V gene TRBV28, with D possibly being TRBD1 (6 bases). CDR3 length equals 18 residues. The ends were cut back, 5 bases at V and 4 bases at J, with 24 bases in the middle. Germline CDR1 MDHEN, CDR2 SYDVKM. Here the CDR3 DNA reads TGTGCCAGCAGTCCACCGCTATACAGGGTCGGAGATAATCAGCCCCAGCATTTT. Its protein is CASSPPLYRVGDNQPQHF. Supplemented by reference TRBV28 and TRBJ1-5, the full variable domain reads DVKVTQSSRYLVKRTGEKVFLECVQDMDHENMFWYRQDPGLGLRLIYFSYDVKMKEKGDIPEGYSVSREKKERFSLILESASTNQTSMYLCASSPPLYRVGDNQPQHFGDGTRLSIL.

Points on this clone: Sequence at one end of the junction differs from germline and may be a read error. V and J are TRBV12-3 or TRBV12-4 and TRBJ1-5, with no clear D. This CDR3 is 13 amino acids long. CDR3 sequence: CASSLNSDQPQHF. CDR3 nucleotide sequence: TGTGCCAGCAGTTTGAATAGCGATCAGCCCCAGCATTTT.

The chain employs TRBV11-2 and TRBJ2-5; no clear D. The CDR3 sequence is 15 residues long. The V end lost 1 base, the J end lost 4 bases, and 13 bases lay between the germline ends. The germline V gene has CDR1 SGHAT and CDR2 FQNNGV. The CDR3 region has the DNA TGTGCCAGCAGCTTAGTTATGGTAGAGCGAGAGACCCAGTACTTC. It translates to CASSLVMVERETQYF.

This chain uses TRBV19 with TRBJ1-1, with D hard to call. Germline V gene data show CDR1 as LNHDA and CDR2 as SQIVND (reference sequence). V was trimmed by 7 bases and J by 6 bases, leaving 18 bases between them. The CDR3 runs to 14 residues. CDR3 DNA: TGTGCCAGTATGCCTGATGGGAGAAGCTCTGAAGCTTTCTTT. Translation: CASMPDGRSSEAFF.

The V gene is TRBV7-6, the J gene TRBJ2-5; D unclear. There are 14 residues in the CDR3. V was trimmed by 5 bases and J by 4 bases, leaving 14 bases between them. Per the germline V gene, CDR1 is SGHVS and CDR2 is FNYEAQ. The CDR3 region has the DNA TGTGCCAGCAGCCCGCGTTGGTCTGGAGAGACCCAGTACTTC. It translates to CASSPRWSGETQYF.

This chain links TRBV2 with TRBJ2-2, with TRBD2 matching 10 bases. The ends lost 7 bases at V and 1 base at J; junction bases unmatched: 3. Germline values: CDR1 SNHLY, CDR2 FYNNEI. This CDR3 comprises 15 residues. For the CDR3, the DNA is TGTGCCAGCATGAGGACTAGCGGGAACACCGGGGAGCTGTTTTTT. It specifies CASMRTSGNTGELFF. Looking up the rest from reference TRBV2 and TRBJ2-2 gives the full variable domain: EPEVTQTPSHQVTQMGQEVILRCVPISNHLYFYWYRQILGQKVEFLVSFYNNEISEKSEIFDDQFSVERPDGSNFTLKIRSTKLEDSAMYFCASMRTSGNTGELFFGEGSRLTVL.

The V gene is TRBV7-3, the J gene TRBJ1-2, with D unresolved. The V gene lost 4 bases and the J gene lost 3 bases, with 6 bases spanning the gap. CDR1 and CDR2 (germline): SGHTA, FQGTGA. There are 12 residues in the CDR3. The CDR3 here is CASSSSDYGYTF. CDR3 sequence (DNA): TGTGCCAGCAGCTCGTCCGACTATGGCTACACCTTC.

The table lists this clone with a count of one. This rearrangement joins TRBV7-9 to TRBJ2-2; 7 positions agree with TRBD1. The germline V gene encodes CDR1 SEHNR and CDR2 FQNEAQ (reference sequence). V was clipped by 5 bases and J by 4 bases; unmatched bases: 7. The CDR3 contains 15 residues. The CDR3 loop is CASSHQTGTTGELFF. In nucleotides, the CDR3 is TGTGCCAGCAGCCACCAGACAGGGACCACCGGGGAGCTGTTTTTT.

The V gene is TRBV9, the J gene TRBJ1-1; tentative D call: TRBD1 (5 bases). V was pared by 4 bases and J by 0 bases, with 16 bases between. The CDR3 loop spans 16 amino acids. Germline V gene data show CDR1 as SGDLS and CDR2 as YYNGEE. The CDR3 spells CASSPWGGFLNTEAFF. As DNA, the CDR3 is TGTGCCAGCAGCCCATGGGGGGGGTTCCTGAACACTGAAGCTTTCTTT.

This clone was counted a single time. V and J are TRBV7-2 and TRBJ2-4; TRBD1 matches 8 bases. J gave up 2 bases and V 5 bases, and 5 bases lay outside the gene matches. CDR3 length: 15 amino acids. Germline CDR1 and CDR2: SGHTA and FQGNSA. The CDR3 DNA follows: TGTGCCAGCAGCACCGGACAGGGAACCAAAAACATTCAGTACTTC. Amino acid sequence: CASSTGQGTKNIQYF.

This sequence joins TRBV27 and TRBJ1-2, with D maybe TRBD1 (6 bases). The CDR3 is 16 residues long. Between the trimmed V and J ends, which lost 3 bases and 2 bases, there was a span of 16 bases. Per germline, CDR1 MNHEY and CDR2 SMNVEV (reference sequence). The chain's CDR3 is CASSLSRGAPNYGYTF. The DNA of the CDR3 is TGTGCCAGCAGTTTGAGTCGGGGGGCTCCGAACTATGGCTACACCTTC.